Below, one T cell receptor (beta chain) is given with its context. These data come from a study of Graves' ophthalmopathy and Graves' hyperthyroidism. Deletions cut 1 base from V and 3 bases from J, with 16 bases between. The CDR3 extends over 17 amino acids. Germline CDR1 and CDR2: MNHNS and SASEGT. RNA served as the template for amplifying TCR beta CDR3 regions. Second-round multiplex PCR followed a first-round RT-PCR using HTBI primers. TCRdb used MiXCR to reprocess the multiplex PCR reads, holding one entry per CDR3 protein. The sample has approximately 330,000 distinct CDR3 sequences, roughly 15% seen once.

The sequence was collected from an adult man with Graves' ophthalmopathy. V is TRBV6-1 and J is TRBJ1-5, with a possible D match to TRBD1 (6 bases). The sequenced material came from peripheral blood. This CDR3 reads CASSEEVRTVLNQPQHF. The CDR3, as DNA: TGTGCCAGCAGTGAAGAAGTTAGGACAGTCCTCAATCAGCCCCAGCATTTT.